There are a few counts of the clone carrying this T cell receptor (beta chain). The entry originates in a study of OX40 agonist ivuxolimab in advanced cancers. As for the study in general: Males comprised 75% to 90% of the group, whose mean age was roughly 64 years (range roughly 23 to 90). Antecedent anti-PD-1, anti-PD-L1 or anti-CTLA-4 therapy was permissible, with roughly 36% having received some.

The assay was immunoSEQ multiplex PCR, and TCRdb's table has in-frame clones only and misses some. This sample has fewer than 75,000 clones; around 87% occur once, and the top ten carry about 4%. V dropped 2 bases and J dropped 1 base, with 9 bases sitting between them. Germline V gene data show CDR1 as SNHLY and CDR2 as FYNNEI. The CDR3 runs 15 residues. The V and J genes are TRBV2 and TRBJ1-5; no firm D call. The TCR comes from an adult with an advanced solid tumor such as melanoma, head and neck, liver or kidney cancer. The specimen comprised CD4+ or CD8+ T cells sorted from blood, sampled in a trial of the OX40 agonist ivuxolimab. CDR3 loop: CASSESVYSNQPQHF. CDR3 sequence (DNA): TGTGCCAGCAGTGAAAGTGTTTACAGCAATCAGCCCCAGCATTTT.